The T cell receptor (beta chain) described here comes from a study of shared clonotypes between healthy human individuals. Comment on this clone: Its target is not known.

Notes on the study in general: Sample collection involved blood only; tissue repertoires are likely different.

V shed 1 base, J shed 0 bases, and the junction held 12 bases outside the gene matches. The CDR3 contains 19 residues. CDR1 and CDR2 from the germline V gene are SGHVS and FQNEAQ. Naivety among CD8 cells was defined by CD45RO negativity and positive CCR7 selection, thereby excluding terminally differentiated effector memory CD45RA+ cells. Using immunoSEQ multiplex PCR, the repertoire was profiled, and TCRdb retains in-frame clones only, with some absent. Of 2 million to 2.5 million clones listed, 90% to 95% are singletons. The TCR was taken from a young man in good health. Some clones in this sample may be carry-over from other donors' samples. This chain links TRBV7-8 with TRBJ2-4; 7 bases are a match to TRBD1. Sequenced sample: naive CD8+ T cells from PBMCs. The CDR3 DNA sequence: TGTGCCAGCAGCTTAGAAGGGGACAGAAGGAGATTAGCCAAAAACATTCAGTACTTC. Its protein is CASSLEGDRRRLAKNIQYF.